The T cell receptor beta chain described here comes from a study of T-cell memory formation after mild COVID-19. Overall study findings and caveats: Contracting clones from day 15 to 85 had balanced CD4/CD8; later expanders favoured CD4+. Second-wave clones peaking on day 37 lacked confirmed SARS-CoV-2 specificity. CD4+ clones that contracted lay mainly in CM and EM; CD8+ ones lay in EMRA.

Amplification by 5'RACE using constant-segment primers produced TCR alpha and TCR beta cDNA libraries that carried sample barcodes and UMIs. TCRdb re-analysed the 5' RACE reads in MiXCR, keeping a single row per CDR3 protein. The sample comprises 90,000 to 120,000 distinct CDR3 sequences, approximately 14% of which are singletons, and less than 40% rests with the top ten. CDR3 length equals 15 residues. V lost 5 bases to trimming and J lost 0 bases, with 14 bases between them. Germline V gene data show CDR1 as MNHEY and CDR2 as SVGAGI. Points on this clonotype: Its specificity is not known.

The V and J genes are TRBV6-5 and TRBJ2-7, with D possibly TRBD1 on 7 matching bases. The sequence was collected from a man between 18 and 29 years old who had mild COVID-19 (a few samples of this study predate the infection). Cell type and time point are not known. Sequenced input: PBMCs or a T cell subset sorted from them (not recorded which). CDR3 amino acids: CASSNQGGSSYEQYF. CDR3 bases: TGTGCCAGCAGTAACCAGGGGGGAAGCTCCTACGAGCAGTACTTC.